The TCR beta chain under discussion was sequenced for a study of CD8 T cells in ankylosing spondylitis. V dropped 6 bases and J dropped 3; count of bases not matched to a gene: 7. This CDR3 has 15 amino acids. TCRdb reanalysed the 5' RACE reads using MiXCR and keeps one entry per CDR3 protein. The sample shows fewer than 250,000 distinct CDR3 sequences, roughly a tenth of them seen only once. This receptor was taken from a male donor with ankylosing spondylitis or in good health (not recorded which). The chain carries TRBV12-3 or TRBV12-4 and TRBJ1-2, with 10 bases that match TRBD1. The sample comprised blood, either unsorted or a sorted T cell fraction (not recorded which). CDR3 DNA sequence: TGTGCCAGCAGCTCCACGACAGGGGGCCACTATGGCTACACCTTC. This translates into CASSSTTGGHYGYTF.